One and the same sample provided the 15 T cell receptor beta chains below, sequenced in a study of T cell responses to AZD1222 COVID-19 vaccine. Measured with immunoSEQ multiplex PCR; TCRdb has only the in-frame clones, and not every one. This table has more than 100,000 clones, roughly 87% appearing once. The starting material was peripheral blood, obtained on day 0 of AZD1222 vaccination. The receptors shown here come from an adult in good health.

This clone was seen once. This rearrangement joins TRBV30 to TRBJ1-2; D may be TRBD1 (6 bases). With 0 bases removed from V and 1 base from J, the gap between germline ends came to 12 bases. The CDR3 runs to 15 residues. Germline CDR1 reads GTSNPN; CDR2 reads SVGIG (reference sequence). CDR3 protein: CAWSVLGGGNYGYTF. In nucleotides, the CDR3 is TGTGCCTGGAGTGTACTAGGGGGAGGTAACTATGGCTACACCTTC.

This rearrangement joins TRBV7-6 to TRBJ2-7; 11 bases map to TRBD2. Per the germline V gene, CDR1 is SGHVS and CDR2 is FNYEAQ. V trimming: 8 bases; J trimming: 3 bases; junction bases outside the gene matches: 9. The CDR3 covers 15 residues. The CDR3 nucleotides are TGTGCCAGCGGTCAAACTAGCGGGGGCCACTACGAGCAGTACTTC. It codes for CASGQTSGGHYEQYF. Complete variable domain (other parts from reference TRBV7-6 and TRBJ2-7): GAGVSQSPRYKVTKRGQDVALRCDPISGHVSLYWYRQALGQGPEFLTYFNYEAQQDKSGLPNDRFSAERPEGSISTLTIQRTEQRDSAMYRCASGQTSGGHYEQYFGPGTRLTVT.

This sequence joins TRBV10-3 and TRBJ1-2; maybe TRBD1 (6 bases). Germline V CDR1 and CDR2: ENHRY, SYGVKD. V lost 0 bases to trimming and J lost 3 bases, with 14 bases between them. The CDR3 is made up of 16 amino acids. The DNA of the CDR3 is TGTGCCATCAGTGAGTCGATAGGCAGGGGAGACTATGGCTACACCTTC. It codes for CAISESIGRGDYGYTF.

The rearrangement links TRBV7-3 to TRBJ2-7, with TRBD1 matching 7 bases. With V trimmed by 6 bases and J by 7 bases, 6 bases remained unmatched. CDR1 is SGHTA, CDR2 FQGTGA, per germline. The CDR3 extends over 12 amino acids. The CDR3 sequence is CASSFRTGEQYF. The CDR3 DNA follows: TGTGCCAGCAGTTTCCGGACAGGAGAGCAGTACTTC.

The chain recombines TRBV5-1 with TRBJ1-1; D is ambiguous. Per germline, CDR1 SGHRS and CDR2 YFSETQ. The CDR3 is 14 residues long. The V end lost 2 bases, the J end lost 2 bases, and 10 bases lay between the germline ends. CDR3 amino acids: CASSFHSYNTEAFF. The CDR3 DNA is TGCGCCAGCAGCTTCCACAGCTACAACACTGAAGCTTTCTTT.

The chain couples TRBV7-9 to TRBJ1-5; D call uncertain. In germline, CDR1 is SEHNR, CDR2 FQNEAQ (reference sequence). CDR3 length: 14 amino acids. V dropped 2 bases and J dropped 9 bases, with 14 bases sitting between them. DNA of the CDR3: TGTGCCAGCAGCTTAATGAACAGCATTGGGCCCCAGCATTTT. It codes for CASSLMNSIGPQHF.

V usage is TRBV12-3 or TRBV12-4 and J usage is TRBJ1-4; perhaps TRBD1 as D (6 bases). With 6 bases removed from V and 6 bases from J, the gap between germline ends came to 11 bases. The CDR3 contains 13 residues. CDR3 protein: CASSPTGYEKLFF. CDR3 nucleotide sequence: TGTGCCAGCAGCCCGACAGGTTATGAAAAACTGTTTTTT.

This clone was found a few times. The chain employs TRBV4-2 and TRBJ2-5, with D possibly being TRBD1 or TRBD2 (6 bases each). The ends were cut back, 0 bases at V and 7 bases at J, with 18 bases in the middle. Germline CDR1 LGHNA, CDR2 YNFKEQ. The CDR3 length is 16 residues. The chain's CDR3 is CASSQDSQGRGVTQYF. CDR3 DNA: TGTGCCAGCAGCCAAGATTCCCAGGGAAGGGGGGTGACCCAGTACTTC.

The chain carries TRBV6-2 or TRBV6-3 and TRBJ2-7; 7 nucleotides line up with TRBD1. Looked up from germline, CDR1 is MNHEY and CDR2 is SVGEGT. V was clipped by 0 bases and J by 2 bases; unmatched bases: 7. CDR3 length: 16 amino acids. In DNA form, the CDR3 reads TGTGCCAGCAGTTACTCCGCCGGGACAGCTGCCTACGAGCAGTACTTC. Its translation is CASSYSAGTAAYEQYF.

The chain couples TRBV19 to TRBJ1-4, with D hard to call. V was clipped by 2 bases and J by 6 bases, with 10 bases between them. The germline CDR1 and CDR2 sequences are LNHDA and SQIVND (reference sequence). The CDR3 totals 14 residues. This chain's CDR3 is CASSILVDYEKLFF. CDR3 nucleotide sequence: TGTGCCAGTAGTATATTAGTAGACTATGAAAAACTGTTTTTT.

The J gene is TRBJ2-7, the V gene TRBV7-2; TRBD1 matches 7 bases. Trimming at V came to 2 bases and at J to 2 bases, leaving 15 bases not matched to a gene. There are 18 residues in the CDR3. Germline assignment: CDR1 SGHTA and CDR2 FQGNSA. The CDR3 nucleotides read TGTGCCAGCAGCTTAAAGGCCGGCCGTCGGGACAGCCCCTACGAGCAGTACTTC. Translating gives CASSLKAGRRDSPYEQYF.

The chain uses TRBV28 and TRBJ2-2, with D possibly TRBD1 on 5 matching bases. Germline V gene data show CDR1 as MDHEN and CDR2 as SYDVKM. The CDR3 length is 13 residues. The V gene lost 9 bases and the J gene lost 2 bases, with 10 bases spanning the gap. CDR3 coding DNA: TGTGCCAGTCTACAGGAAAACACCGGGGAGCTGTTTTTT. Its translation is CASLQENTGELFF.

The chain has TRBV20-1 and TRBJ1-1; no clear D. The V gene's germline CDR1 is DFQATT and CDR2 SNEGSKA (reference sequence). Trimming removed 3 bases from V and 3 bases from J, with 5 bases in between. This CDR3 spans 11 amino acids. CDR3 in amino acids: CSARGDTEAFF. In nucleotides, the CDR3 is TGCAGTGCTAGGGGTGACACTGAAGCTTTCTTT.

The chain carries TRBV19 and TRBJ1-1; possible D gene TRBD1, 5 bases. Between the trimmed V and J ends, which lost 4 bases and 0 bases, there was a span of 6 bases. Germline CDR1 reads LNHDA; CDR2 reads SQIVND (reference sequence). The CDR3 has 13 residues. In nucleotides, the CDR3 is TGTGCCAGTAGTACGACAGTGAACACTGAAGCTTTCTTT. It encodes CASSTTVNTEAFF.

The CDR3 DNA reads TGTGCCAGCAGCGGACAGGGGAACACTGAAGCTTTCTTT. Amino acid sequence: CASSGQGNTEAFF. This chain connects TRBV7-3 to TRBJ1-1, with 8 bases lining up with TRBD1. The germline CDR1 and CDR2 sequences are SGHTA and FQGTGA. Trimming cost V 5 bases and J 1 base; bases outside gene matches: 0. CDR3 length equals 13 residues.